This T cell receptor beta chain was captured in a study of technical replicates of blood from a handful of donors (dated by TCRdb to 2017 to 2019). Libraries were built with the immunoSEQ multiplex PCR assay. TCRdb took over this immuneACCESS table, retaining in-frame rearrangements with V and J assigned. Such tables are incomplete; in checked studies, under half of the missing clones stem from an unresolved V gene, and the remainder is unexplained. Across this sample there are about 82,000 clones, with 95% to 96% seen only once. The top ten hold around 0.4% of the sample. Notes on this clone: Its target antigen remains unknown. No much larger clonotype is one base removed from it; base qualities were not supplied.

CDR1 MNHEY and CDR2 SVGAGI are derived from the germline V gene. From the cysteine through the phenylalanine, the CDR3 covers 13 amino acids. CDR3 DNA only is kept here, 39 bases in frame from base 1. V is shortened by 5 bases, J by 4 bases, and the region joining them spans 10 bases. This receptor chain uses TRBV6-5 and TRBJ2-3; the D gene remains uncertain. The sequenced material came from T cells isolated from PBMCs. This TCR came from a human donor in good health. The DNA reads TGTGCCAGCAGTGTGATGGCGGCAGATACGCAGTATTTT. It specifies CASSVMAADTQYF.